What follows describes a single TCR beta chain. J was trimmed by 6 bases and V by 11 bases; bases with no gene match: 10. The CDR3 contains 13 residues. Germline V CDR1 and CDR2: MDHEN, SYDVKM. PCR was performed using 60 Vbeta and 13 Jbeta primers. The assay was immunoSEQ multiplex PCR, and TCRdb's table has in-frame clones only and misses some. The sample carries around 210,000 clones, around 83% recorded once. The sample comes from a study of cytomegalovirus exposure and HLA in healthy donors. V is TRBV28 and J is TRBJ2-7; 10 bases fit TRBD1. Sequencing was carried out using PBMCs. The receptor was isolated from a woman in her thirties or forties in good health and CMV-seronegative. The CDR3 spells CAYYDRGLSEQYF. The CDR3 coding sequence is TGTGCCTACTACGACAGGGGGCTATCCGAGCAGTACTTC.